One sample yielded the 31 T cell receptor beta chains listed below, sequenced in a study of T cell changes during pregnancy in multiple sclerosis. Sequencing was performed with immunoSEQ multiplex PCR; in TCRdb, only in-frame clones are kept and a portion is missing. The sample contains around 100,000 clones, 90% to 95% of which appear only once. Specimen: peripheral blood, collected before pregnancy. These receptors all stem from a female donor with multiple sclerosis, enrolled in a pregnancy study.

The chain links TRBV7-9 to TRBJ1-2, with TRBD1 as a possible D gene (6 bases). Looked up from germline, CDR1 is SEHNR and CDR2 is FQNEAQ (reference sequence). Trimming stripped 8 bases from V and 5 bases from J, with 15 bases between. The length of the CDR3 is 13 residues. The CDR3 sequence is CASSRTDLYGYTF. The DNA of the CDR3 is TGTGCCAGCTCACGGACAGACTTATATGGCTACACCTTC.

The table lists this clone with a count of one. This chain connects TRBV5-1 to TRBJ2-1, with 9 bases that match TRBD2. The V gene's germline CDR1 is SGHRS and CDR2 YFSETQ. J lost 0 bases, V lost 4 bases, and 2 bases had no gene match. The CDR3 consists of 15 residues. DNA for the CDR3: TGCGCCAGCAGCGGCGGGAGGGGCTCCTACAATGAGCAGTTCTTC. Translated: CASSGGRGSYNEQFF.

The chain is built from TRBV5-1 and TRBJ2-7, with D hard to call. Germline V gene lookup returns CDR1 SGHRS and CDR2 YFSETQ. V was trimmed by 3 bases and J by 1 base, leaving 8 bases between them. The CDR3 loop spans 13 amino acids. CDR3 loop: CASSSAGSYEQYF. Written as DNA, the CDR3 is TGCGCCAGCAGCTCCGCAGGATCCTACGAGCAGTACTTC.

This sequence joins TRBV30 and TRBJ2-1; 9 bases line up with TRBD2. This CDR3 spans 15 amino acids. Trimming removed 0 bases from V and 8 bases from J; junction bases left unmatched: 8. CDR1 GTSNPN and CDR2 SVGIG come from the germline V gene (reference sequence). Written as DNA, the CDR3 is TGTGCCTGGAGTGTCGGGGCGGGAGGGTCCGATGAGCAGTTCTTC. It is translated as CAWSVGAGGSDEQFF.

This chain connects TRBV7-9 to TRBJ2-1, with 7 bases aligning to TRBD1. The CDR3 sequence is 14 residues long. J was trimmed by 3 bases and V by 8 bases; bases with no gene match: 7. Germline CDR1 reads SEHNR; CDR2 reads FQNEAQ (reference sequence). For the CDR3, the DNA is TGTGCCAGCGATGGGGACAGCGTCTACAATGAGCAGTTCTTC. Translation gives CASDGDSVYNEQFF. The complete variable domain, with remaining parts taken from reference TRBV7-9 and TRBJ2-1, reads DTGVSQNPRHKITKRGQNVTFRCDPISEHNRLYWYRQTLGQGPEFLTYFQNEAQLEKSRLLSDRFSAERPKGSFSTLEIQRTEQGDSAMYLCASDGDSVYNEQFFGPGTRLTVL.

This clone was detected only a few times. The CDR3 sequence is CATSRDAGGPYEQYF. The CDR3 DNA follows: TGTGCCACCAGCAGAGATGCAGGGGGTCCCTACGAGCAGTACTTC. V gene TRBV15 combines with J gene TRBJ2-7; 7 bases line up with TRBD1. V gave up 0 bases and J gave up 2 bases; unmatched junction bases: 4. The CDR3 is made up of 15 amino acids. Germline V gives CDR1 LNHNV, CDR2 YYDKDF (reference sequence).

The chain carries TRBV6-6 and TRBJ1-1, with 8 positions matching TRBD1. Germline V gene data show CDR1 as MNHNY and CDR2 as SVGAGI (reference sequence). The CDR3 has 15 residues. The V segment lost 2 bases and the J segment 0 bases; nucleotides outside the gene matches: 2. CDR3 in amino acids: CASSYGTGMNTEAFF. CDR3 nucleotide sequence: TGTGCCAGCAGTTACGGGACAGGAATGAACACTGAAGCTTTCTTT.

V usage is TRBV11-3 and J usage is TRBJ2-2, with 11 bases identical to TRBD1. The CDR3 loop spans 17 amino acids. The ends lost 5 bases at V and 4 bases at J; junction bases unmatched: 9. Germline V gene sequence: CDR1 SGHNT, CDR2 YENEEA. The CDR3 nucleotides read TGTGCCAGCAGCCCCCGGACAGGGGGCTTTGGCACCGGGGAGCTGTTTTTT. It encodes CASSPRTGGFGTGELFF.

V and J are TRBV5-1 and TRBJ1-3; 10 nucleotides align to TRBD1. Trimming at V came to 4 bases and at J to 0 bases, leaving 10 bases not matched to a gene. The germline V gene encodes CDR1 SGHRS and CDR2 YFSETQ. This CDR3 is built from 18 residues. DNA for the CDR3: TGCGCCAGCAGCCCCGGGACAGGGGTCTTTTCCTCTGGAAACACCATATATTTT. Protein sequence: CASSPGTGVFSSGNTIYF.

V gene TRBV5-1 combines with J gene TRBJ2-7; tentative D call: TRBD2 (6 bases). Trimming took off 0 bases at V and 0 bases at J, with 16 bases between the two ends. CDR3 size: 17 residues. Germline CDR1 reads SGHRS; CDR2 reads YFSETQ. CDR3 sequence (DNA): TGCGCCAGCAGCTTGGCCCTGGAGGGACCGAGCTCCTACGAGCAGTACTTC. Amino acids: CASSLALEGPSSYEQYF.

The V gene is TRBV29-1, the J gene TRBJ1-2; 7 nucleotides line up with TRBD1. Germline CDR1 is SQVTM and CDR2 is ANQGSEA. The CDR3 totals 14 residues. J lost 4 bases, V lost 5 bases, and 10 bases had no gene match. The CDR3: CSVYRDSGRYGYTF. CDR3 sequence (DNA): TGCAGCGTTTATCGGGACAGTGGTCGCTATGGCTACACCTTC.

This chain links TRBV5-1 with TRBJ2-1; 9 positions match TRBD1. Losses at the gene ends were 3 bases for V and 6 bases for J; bases not matched to a gene: 7. Germline lookup yields CDR1 SGHRS and CDR2 YFSETQ. This CDR3 has 15 amino acids. The CDR3 nucleotides are TGCGCCAGCAGCTCGGGACAGGGAATCGGCAATGAGCAGTTCTTC. Its translation is CASSSGQGIGNEQFF.

The chain is built from TRBV7-7 and TRBJ2-5, with D possibly being TRBD1 (5 bases). Trimming removed 1 base from V and 5 bases from J, with 14 bases in between. This CDR3 comprises 15 residues. The germline V gene has CDR1 SSHAT and CDR2 FNYEAQ (reference sequence). The CDR3 bases are TGTGCCAGCAGCTTAGGGGGCCTTAAGGGGGAGACCCAGTACTTC. It specifies CASSLGGLKGETQYF.

The CDR3 loop reads CAISEGMGTFHGYTF. DNA of the CDR3: TGTGCCATCAGTGAGGGGATGGGGACATTCCACGGCTACACCTTC. V and J are TRBV10-3 and TRBJ1-2, with TRBD1 as a possible D gene (6 bases). Germline V gene sequence: CDR1 ENHRY, CDR2 SYGVKD. Trimming took 2 bases from V and 8 from J, leaving 18 bases between them. The length of the CDR3 is 15 residues.

V is TRBV5-1 and J is TRBJ2-7; no clear D. V was cut by 0 bases and J by 4 bases, with 17 bases left in between. Germline V gene lookup returns CDR1 SGHRS and CDR2 YFSETQ. CDR3 length: 16 amino acids. In DNA form, the CDR3 reads TGCGCCAGCAGCTTGGATTCCAGATTGGTCTCGTACGAGCAGTACTTC. This encodes CASSLDSRLVSYEQYF.

This chain links TRBV2 with TRBJ1-2; TRBD1 might be the D (6 bases). The germline CDR1 and CDR2 sequences are SNHLY and FYNNEI. The CDR3 totals 12 residues. Trimming pared 8 bases from V and 7 bases from J, leaving 14 bases between. CDR3 in amino acids: CASSEGVFGYTF. The CDR3 nucleotides are TGTGCCAGCTCCGAGGGGGTTTTTGGCTACACCTTC.

The rearrangement links TRBV30 to TRBJ2-1; 7 nucleotides line up with TRBD1. This CDR3 is built from 15 residues. Germline-derived CDR1 and CDR2 are GTSNPN and SVGIG (reference sequence). V was pared by 3 bases and J by 3 bases, with 8 bases of the junction left unmatched. The CDR3 sequence: CAWRPPGTDYNEQFF. In DNA, the CDR3 is TGTGCCTGGAGACCGCCCGGGACAGACTACAATGAGCAGTTCTTC.

The chain carries TRBV25-1 and TRBJ2-2; 10 bases align to TRBD2. The germline CDR1 and CDR2 sequences are MGHDK and SYGVNS. Germline trimming cut 2 bases from V and 7 bases from J; bases unmatched to any gene: 4. The CDR3 covers 15 residues. The CDR3 coding sequence is TGTGCCAGCAGTGAAGGCAGCGGGAGGGGCGGGGAGCTGTTTTTT. Residues: CASSEGSGRGGELFF.

A single count supports this clone. The chain has TRBV6-4 and TRBJ2-3, with 7 bases identical to TRBD2. Trimming took 0 bases from V and 4 from J; bases not matched to a gene: 10. There are 17 residues in the CDR3. Germline lookup yields CDR1 MRHNA and CDR2 SNTAGT. CDR3 in DNA: TGTGCCAGCAGTGACTCGATTTGGGGAGGGGTTCCAGATACGCAGTATTTT. Translating gives CASSDSIWGGVPDTQYF.

This rearrangement joins TRBV4-1 to TRBJ2-1; 15 bases are shared with TRBD2. The CDR3 is 19 residues long. The V gene's germline CDR1 is MGHRA and CDR2 YSYEKL. Trimming cost V 1 base and J 2 bases; bases outside gene matches: 6. The CDR3 nucleotides read TGCGCCAGCAGCCAAGGGACTAGCGGGAGGGTAGCGGCCTACAATGAGCAGTTCTTC. Protein product: CASSQGTSGRVAAYNEQFF.

V and J are TRBV19 and TRBJ1-2, with TRBD1 identical over 7 bases. The CDR3 is 18 residues long. Losses at the gene ends were 5 bases for V and 3 bases for J; bases not matched to a gene: 18. Germline-derived CDR1 and CDR2 are LNHDA and SQIVND (reference sequence). CDR3 nucleotide sequence: TGTGCCAGTAGTTTGGGGCAGGGGGATCGACTGGGGGACTATGGCTACACCTTC. Amino acid sequence: CASSLGQGDRLGDYGYTF.

This chain uses TRBV18 with TRBJ2-2; D remains unclear. Looked up from germline, CDR1 is KGHSH and CDR2 is LQKENI. This CDR3 region has 13 residues. V lost 2 bases to trimming and J lost 7 bases, with 8 bases between them. The CDR3 nucleotides read TGTGCCAGCTCACCAAGGAGTATCGGGGAGCTGTTTTTT. It encodes CASSPRSIGELFF. Based on the CDR3 plus reference TRBV18 and TRBJ2-2, the full variable domain is NAGVMQNPRHLVRRRGQEARLRCSPMKGHSHVYWYRQLPEEGLKFMVYLQKENIIDESGMPKERFSAEFPKEGPSILRIQQVVRGDSAAYFCASSPRSIGELFFGEGSRLTVL.

This rearrangement joins TRBV5-1 to TRBJ2-2; the match to TRBD1 covers 7 bases. J gave up 0 bases and V 2 bases, and 1 base lay outside the gene matches. CDR1 is SGHRS, CDR2 YFSETQ, per germline. The CDR3 loop spans 15 amino acids. CDR3 in DNA: TGCGCCAGCAGCTTCGGGACAGCGAACACCGGGGAGCTGTTTTTT. As protein: CASSFGTANTGELFF.

Remarks on this clone: The same CDR3 arises from other DNA sequences in this sample as well. The rearrangement uses TRBV7-2 and TRBJ2-7; TRBD1 agrees at 8 bases. CDR3 length: 14 amino acids. J lost 5 bases, V lost 4 bases, and 7 bases had no gene match. CDR1 is SGHTA and CDR2 is FQGNSA in the germline V gene. Here the CDR3 DNA reads TGTGCCAGCAGCTCTCGGACAGGGTCGGACGAGCAGTACTTC. Translated, it gives CASSSRTGSDEQYF. The variable domain in full, completed from reference TRBV7-2 and TRBJ2-7, reads GAGVSQSPSNKVTEKGKDVELRCDPISGHTALYWYRQSLGQGLEFLIYFQGNSAPDKSGLPSDRFSAERTGGSVSTLTIQRTQQEDSAVYLCASSSRTGSDEQYFGPGTRLTVT.

The count of this clone is one. The genes are TRBV6-1 and TRBJ2-1, with 10 bases fitting TRBD2. CDR1 MNHNS and CDR2 SASEGT come from the germline V gene. This CDR3 contains 20 residues. Losses at the gene ends were 2 bases for V and 0 bases for J; bases not matched to a gene: 13. The CDR3 here is CASSESGWTSGWSSYNEQFF. The CDR3 bases are TGTGCCAGCAGTGAAAGTGGGTGGACTAGCGGATGGAGCTCCTACAATGAGCAGTTCTTC.

The CDR3 loop is CASSGKAGTAIREQYF. CDR3 in DNA: TGTGCCAGCAGCGGAAAGGCCGGGACAGCAATACGAGAGCAGTACTTC. The chain uses TRBV9 and TRBJ2-7, with TRBD1 matching 7 bases. Trimming removed 3 bases from V and 7 bases from J; junction bases left unmatched: 16. CDR1 and CDR2 from the germline V gene are SGDLS and YYNGEE. The CDR3 runs 16 residues.

The chain employs TRBV19 and TRBJ1-1, with a possible D match to TRBD1 (5 bases). In germline, CDR1 is LNHDA, CDR2 SQIVND (reference sequence). V was pared by 3 bases and J by 7 bases, with 9 bases between. The CDR3 loop spans 12 amino acids. The CDR3 here is CASSIPGGEAFF. The CDR3 DNA reads TGTGCCAGTAGTATCCCGGGGGGTGAAGCTTTCTTT.

The V call is TRBV5-1, the J call TRBJ2-6; 10 bases are shared with TRBD1. There are 18 residues in the CDR3. V was clipped by 0 bases and J by 1 base; unmatched bases: 4. Germline CDR1 SGHRS, CDR2 YFSETQ. The DNA of the CDR3 is TGCGCCAGCAGCTTGGTAGGGACAGGGGCTTCTGGGGCCAACGTCCTGACTTTC. It codes for CASSLVGTGASGANVLTF.

The rearrangement joins TRBV11-2 to TRBJ1-5, with D unresolved. Trimming took 2 bases from V and 8 from J, leaving 16 bases between them. The germline V gene encodes CDR1 SGHAT and CDR2 FQNNGV. The CDR3 is 15 amino acids. CDR3 residues: CASSLRSGVDEPQHF. CDR3 nucleotides: TGTGCCAGCAGCTTACGCTCCGGGGTGGATGAGCCCCAGCATTTT.

This chain joins TRBV15 and TRBJ2-7; D is unclear. Per the germline V gene, CDR1 is LNHNV and CDR2 is YYDKDF (reference sequence). The CDR3 spans 13 residues. V was shortened by 3 bases and J by 0 bases, with 6 bases between the two germline ends. CDR3 in amino acids: CATSSPLSYEQYF. As DNA, the CDR3 is TGTGCCACCAGCAGTCCCCTCTCCTACGAGCAGTACTTC.

The V and J genes are TRBV27 and TRBJ1-4; D may be TRBD1 (5 bases). CDR1 is MNHEY and CDR2 is SMNVEV in the germline V gene (reference sequence). The V gene lost 2 bases and the J gene lost 0 bases, with 10 bases spanning the gap. The CDR3 has 16 amino acids. The CDR3 loop is CASSLRGHATNEKLFF. The CDR3 DNA follows: TGTGCCAGCAGTTTAAGGGGTCATGCAACTAATGAAAAACTGTTTTTT.